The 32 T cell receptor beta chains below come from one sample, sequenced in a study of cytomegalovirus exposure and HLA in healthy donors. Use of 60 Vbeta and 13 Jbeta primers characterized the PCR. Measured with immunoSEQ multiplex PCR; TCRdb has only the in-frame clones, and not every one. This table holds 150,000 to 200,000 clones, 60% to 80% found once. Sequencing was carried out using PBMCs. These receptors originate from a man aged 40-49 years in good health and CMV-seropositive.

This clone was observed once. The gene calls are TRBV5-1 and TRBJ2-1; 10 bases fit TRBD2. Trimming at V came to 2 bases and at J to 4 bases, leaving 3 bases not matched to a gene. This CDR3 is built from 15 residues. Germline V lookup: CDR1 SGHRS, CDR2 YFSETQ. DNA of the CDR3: TGCGCCAGCAGCTTCGGACTAGCGGATTACAATGAGCAGTTCTTC. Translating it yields CASSFGLADYNEQFF.

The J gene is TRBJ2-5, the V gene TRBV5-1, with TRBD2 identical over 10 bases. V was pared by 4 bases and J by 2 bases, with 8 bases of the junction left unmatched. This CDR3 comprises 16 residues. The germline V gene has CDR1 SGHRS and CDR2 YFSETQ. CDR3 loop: CASSLLRTSGQETQYF. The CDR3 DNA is TGCGCCAGCAGCCTACTACGGACTAGCGGACAAGAGACCCAGTACTTC.

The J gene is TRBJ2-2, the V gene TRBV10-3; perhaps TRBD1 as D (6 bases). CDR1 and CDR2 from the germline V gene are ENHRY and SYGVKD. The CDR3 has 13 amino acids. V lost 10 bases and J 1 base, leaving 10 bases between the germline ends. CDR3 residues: CATGAENTGELFF. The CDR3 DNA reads TGTGCCACAGGGGCGGAGAACACCGGGGAGCTGTTTTTT.

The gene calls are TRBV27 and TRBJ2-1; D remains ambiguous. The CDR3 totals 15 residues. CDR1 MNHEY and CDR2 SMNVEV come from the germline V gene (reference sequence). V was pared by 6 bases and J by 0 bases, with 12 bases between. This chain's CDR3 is CASSPPPSSYNEQFF. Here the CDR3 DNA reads TGTGCCAGCAGCCCGCCACCCAGCTCCTACAATGAGCAGTTCTTC.

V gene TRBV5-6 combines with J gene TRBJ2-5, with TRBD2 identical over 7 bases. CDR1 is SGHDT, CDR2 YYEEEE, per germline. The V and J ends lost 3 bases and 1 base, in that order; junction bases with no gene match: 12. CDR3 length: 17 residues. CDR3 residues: CASSSGTSGALQETQYF. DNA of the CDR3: TGTGCCAGCAGCTCCGGGACGAGCGGGGCCCTCCAAGAGACCCAGTACTTC.

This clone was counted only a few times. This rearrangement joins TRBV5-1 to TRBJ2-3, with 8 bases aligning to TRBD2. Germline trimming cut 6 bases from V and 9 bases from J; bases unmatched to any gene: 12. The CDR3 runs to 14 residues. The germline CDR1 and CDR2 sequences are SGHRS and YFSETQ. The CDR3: CASKLTNSGETQYF. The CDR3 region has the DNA TGCGCCAGCAAACTTACTAATAGCGGGGAGACGCAGTATTTT.

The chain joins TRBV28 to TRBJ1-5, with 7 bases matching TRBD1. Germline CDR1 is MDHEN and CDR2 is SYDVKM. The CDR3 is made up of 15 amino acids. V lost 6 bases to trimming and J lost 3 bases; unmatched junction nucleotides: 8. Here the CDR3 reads CASRQGMGYNQPQHF. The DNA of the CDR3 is TGTGCCAGCAGACAGGGGATGGGTTACAATCAGCCCCAGCATTTT.

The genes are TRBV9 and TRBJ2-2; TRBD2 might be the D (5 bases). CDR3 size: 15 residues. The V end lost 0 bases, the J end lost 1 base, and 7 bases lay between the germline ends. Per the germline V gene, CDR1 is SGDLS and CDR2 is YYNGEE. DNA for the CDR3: TGTGCCAGCAGCGTAGCCGGACTGAACACCGGGGAGCTGTTTTTT. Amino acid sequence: CASSVAGLNTGELFF. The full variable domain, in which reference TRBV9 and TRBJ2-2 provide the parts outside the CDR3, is DSGVTQTPKHLITATGQRVTLRCSPRSGDLSVYWYQQSLDQGLQFLIQYYNGEERAKGNILERFSAQQFPDLHSELNLSSLELGDSALYFCASSVAGLNTGELFFGEGSRLTVL.

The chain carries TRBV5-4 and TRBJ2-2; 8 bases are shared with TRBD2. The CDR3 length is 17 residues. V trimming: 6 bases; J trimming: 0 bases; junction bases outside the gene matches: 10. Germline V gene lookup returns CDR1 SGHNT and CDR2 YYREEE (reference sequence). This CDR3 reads CASIQAGVGANTGELFF. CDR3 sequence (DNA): TGTGCCAGCATCCAAGCGGGAGTCGGCGCGAACACCGGGGAGCTGTTTTTT.

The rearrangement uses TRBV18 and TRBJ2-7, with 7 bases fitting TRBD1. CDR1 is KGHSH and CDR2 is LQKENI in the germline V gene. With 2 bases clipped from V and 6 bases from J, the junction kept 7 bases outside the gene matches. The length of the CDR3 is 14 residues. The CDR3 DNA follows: TGTGCCAGCTCACCAGACAGGGTGGTAGGCGAGCAGTACTTC. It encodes CASSPDRVVGEQYF. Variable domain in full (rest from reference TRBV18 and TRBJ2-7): NAGVMQNPRHLVRRRGQEARLRCSPMKGHSHVYWYRQLPEEGLKFMVYLQKENIIDESGMPKERFSAEFPKEGPSILRIQQVVRGDSAAYFCASSPDRVVGEQYFGPGTRLTVT.

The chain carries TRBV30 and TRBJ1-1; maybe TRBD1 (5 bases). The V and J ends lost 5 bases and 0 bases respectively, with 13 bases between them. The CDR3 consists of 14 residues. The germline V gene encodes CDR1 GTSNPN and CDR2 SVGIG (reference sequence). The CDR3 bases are TGTGCCTGGGGGAGGGGCATCCTGAACACTGAAGCTTTCTTT. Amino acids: CAWGRGILNTEAFF.

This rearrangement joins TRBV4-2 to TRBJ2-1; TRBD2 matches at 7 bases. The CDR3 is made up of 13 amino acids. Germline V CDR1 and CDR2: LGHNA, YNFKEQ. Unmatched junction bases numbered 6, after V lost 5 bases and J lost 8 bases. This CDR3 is CASSSPTSHEQFF. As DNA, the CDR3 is TGTGCCAGCAGCTCCCCGACTAGCCATGAGCAGTTCTTC.

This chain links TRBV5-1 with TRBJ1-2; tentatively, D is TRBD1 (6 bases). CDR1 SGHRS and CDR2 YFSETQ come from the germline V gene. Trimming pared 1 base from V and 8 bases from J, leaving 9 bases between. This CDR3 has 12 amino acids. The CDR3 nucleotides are TGCGCCAGCAGCTTGCAGGGGCAAGGCTACACCTTC. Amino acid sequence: CASSLQGQGYTF.

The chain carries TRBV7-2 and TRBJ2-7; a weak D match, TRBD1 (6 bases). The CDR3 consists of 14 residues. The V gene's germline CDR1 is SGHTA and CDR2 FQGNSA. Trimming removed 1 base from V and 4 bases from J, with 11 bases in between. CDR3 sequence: CASSLGRGAYEQYF. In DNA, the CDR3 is TGTGCCAGCAGCTTAGGCAGGGGTGCATACGAGCAGTACTTC.

CDR3 nucleotide sequence: TGTGCCAGCAGCCAGAGGACTAGCGGGGTACTCAATGAGCAGTTCTTC. Protein product: CASSQRTSGVLNEQFF. The chain joins TRBV14 to TRBJ2-1; 12 bases align to TRBD2. There are 16 residues in the CDR3. V dropped 3 bases and J dropped 6; count of bases not matched to a gene: 6. CDR1 and CDR2 from the germline V gene are SGHDN and FVKESK.

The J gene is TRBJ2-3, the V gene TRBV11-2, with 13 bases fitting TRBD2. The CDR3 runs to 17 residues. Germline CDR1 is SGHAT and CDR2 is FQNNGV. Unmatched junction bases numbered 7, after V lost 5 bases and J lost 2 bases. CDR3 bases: TGTGCCAGCAGCCACGGACTAGCGGGGGACTACACAGATACGCAGTATTTT. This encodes CASSHGLAGDYTDTQYF.

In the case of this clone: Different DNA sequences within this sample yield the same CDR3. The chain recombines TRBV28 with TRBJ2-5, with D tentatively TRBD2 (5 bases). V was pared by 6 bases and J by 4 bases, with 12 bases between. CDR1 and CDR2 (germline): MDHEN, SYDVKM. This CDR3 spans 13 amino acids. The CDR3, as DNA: TGTGCCAGCAGGGGGTGGAGCGGAGAGACCCAGTACTTC. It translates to CASRGWSGETQYF.

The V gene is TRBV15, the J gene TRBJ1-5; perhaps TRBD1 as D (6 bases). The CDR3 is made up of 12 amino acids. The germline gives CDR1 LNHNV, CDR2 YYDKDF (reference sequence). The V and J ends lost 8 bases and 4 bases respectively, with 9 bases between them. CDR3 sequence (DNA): TGTGCCACCCAGCAGGGGAATCAGCCCCAGCATTTT. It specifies CATQQGNQPQHF.

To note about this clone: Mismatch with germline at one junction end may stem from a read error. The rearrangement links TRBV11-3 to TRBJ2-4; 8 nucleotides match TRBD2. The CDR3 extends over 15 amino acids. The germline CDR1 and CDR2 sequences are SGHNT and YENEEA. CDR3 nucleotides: TGTGCCAGCAGCGACCAAGCGGGAGCCAAAAACAGTCAGTACTTC. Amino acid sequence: CASSDQAGAKNSQYF. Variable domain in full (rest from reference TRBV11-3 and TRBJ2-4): EAGVVQSPRYKIIEKKQPVAFWCNPISGHNTLYWYLQNLGQGPELLIRYENEEAVDDSQLPKDRFSAERLKGVDSTLKIQPAELGDSAVYLCASSDQAGAKNSQYFGAGTRLSVL.

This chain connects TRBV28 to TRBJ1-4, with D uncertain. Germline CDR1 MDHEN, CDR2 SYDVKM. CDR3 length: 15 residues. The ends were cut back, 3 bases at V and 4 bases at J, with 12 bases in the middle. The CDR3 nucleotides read TGTGCCAGCAGTTTTATTAGGCAGGATAATGAAAAACTGTTTTTT. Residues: CASSFIRQDNEKLFF.

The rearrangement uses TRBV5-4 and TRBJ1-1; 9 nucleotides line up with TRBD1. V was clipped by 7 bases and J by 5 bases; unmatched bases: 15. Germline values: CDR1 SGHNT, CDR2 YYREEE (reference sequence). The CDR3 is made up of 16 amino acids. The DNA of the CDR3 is TGTGCCAGCCTTCGGGGACAGGGTCTGGGTAAGACTGAAGCTTTCTTT. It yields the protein CASLRGQGLGKTEAFF.

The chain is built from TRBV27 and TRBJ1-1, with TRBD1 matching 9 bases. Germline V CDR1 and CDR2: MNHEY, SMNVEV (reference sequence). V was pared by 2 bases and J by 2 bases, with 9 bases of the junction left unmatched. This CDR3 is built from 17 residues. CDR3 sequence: CASSLPPGTGSNTEAFF. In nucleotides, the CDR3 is TGTGCCAGCAGTTTACCTCCCGGGACAGGGAGTAACACTGAAGCTTTCTTT.

CDR3 loop: CASSESSPQGAGEQFF. The CDR3 region has the DNA TGCGCCAGCAGTGAGTCATCGCCACAGGGGGCCGGTGAGCAGTTCTTC. The chain combines TRBV10-1 with TRBJ2-1; the match to TRBD1 covers 9 bases. This CDR3 contains 16 residues. CDR1 is WNHNN, CDR2 SYGVQD, per germline (reference sequence). V was clipped by 0 bases and J by 9 bases; unmatched bases: 9.

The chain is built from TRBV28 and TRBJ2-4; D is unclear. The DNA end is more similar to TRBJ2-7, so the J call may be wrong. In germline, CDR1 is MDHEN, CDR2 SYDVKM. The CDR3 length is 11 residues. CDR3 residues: CASSLTREQYF. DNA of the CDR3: TGTGCCAGCAGTTTAACTCGCGAGCAGTACTTC.

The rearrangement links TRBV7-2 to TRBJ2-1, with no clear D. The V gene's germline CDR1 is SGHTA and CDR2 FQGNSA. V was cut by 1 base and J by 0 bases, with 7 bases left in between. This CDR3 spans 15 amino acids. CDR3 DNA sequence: TGTGCCAGCAGCTTAGACAGCAGCTCCTACAATGAGCAGTTCTTC. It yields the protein CASSLDSSSYNEQFF. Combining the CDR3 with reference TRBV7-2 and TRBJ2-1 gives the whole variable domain GAGVSQSPSNKVTEKGKDVELRCDPISGHTALYWYRQSLGQGLEFLIYFQGNSAPDKSGLPSDRFSAERTGGSVSTLTIQRTQQEDSAVYLCASSLDSSSYNEQFFGPGTRLTVL.

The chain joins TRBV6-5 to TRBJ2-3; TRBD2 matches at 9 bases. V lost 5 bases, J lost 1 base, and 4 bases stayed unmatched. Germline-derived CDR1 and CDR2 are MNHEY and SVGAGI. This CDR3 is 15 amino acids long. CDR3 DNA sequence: TGTGCCAGCAGTGGACGACTAGCGGGCACAGATACGCAGTATTTT. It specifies CASSGRLAGTDTQYF.

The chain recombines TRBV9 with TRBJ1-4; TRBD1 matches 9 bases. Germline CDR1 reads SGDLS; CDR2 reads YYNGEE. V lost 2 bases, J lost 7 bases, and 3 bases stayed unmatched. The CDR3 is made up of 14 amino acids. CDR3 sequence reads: CASSVDRGGEKLFF. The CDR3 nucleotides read TGTGCCAGCAGCGTGGACAGGGGAGGTGAAAAACTGTTTTTT.

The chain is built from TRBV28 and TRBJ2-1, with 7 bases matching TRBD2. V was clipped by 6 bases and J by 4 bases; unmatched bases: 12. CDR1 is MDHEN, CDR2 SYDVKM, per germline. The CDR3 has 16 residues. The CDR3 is CASSGPVSGSYNEQFF. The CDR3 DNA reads TGTGCCAGCAGCGGCCCGGTTAGCGGGTCTTACAATGAGCAGTTCTTC. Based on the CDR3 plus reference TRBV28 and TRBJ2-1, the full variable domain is DVKVTQSSRYLVKRTGEKVFLECVQDMDHENMFWYRQDPGLGLRLIYFSYDVKMKEKGDIPEGYSVSREKKERFSLILESASTNQTSMYLCASSGPVSGSYNEQFFGPGTRLTVL.

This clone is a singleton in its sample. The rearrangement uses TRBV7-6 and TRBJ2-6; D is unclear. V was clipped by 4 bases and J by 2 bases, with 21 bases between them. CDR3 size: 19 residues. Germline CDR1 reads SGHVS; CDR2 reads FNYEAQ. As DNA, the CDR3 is TGTGCCAGCAGCTCCGGTGGTGGAATGGGCCGCGCTGGGGCCAACGTCCTGACTTTC. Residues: CASSSGGGMGRAGANVLTF.

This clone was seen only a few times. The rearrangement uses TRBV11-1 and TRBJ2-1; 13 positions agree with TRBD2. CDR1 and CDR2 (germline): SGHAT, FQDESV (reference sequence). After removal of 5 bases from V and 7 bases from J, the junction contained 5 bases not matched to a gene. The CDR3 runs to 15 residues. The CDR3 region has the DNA TGTGCCAGCAGCAGGACTAGCGGGAGTAGAAATGAGCAGTTCTTC. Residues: CASSRTSGSRNEQFF.

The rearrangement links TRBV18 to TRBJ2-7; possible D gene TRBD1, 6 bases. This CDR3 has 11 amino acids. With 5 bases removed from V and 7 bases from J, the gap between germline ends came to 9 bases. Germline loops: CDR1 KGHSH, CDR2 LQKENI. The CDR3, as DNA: TGTGCCAGCTCAGCCCAGGGGGAGCAGTACTTC. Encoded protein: CASSAQGEQYF.

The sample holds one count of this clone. CDR3: CASSYTRDSYEQYF. In nucleotides, the CDR3 is TGTGCCAGCAGCTATACCCGGGACAGCTACGAGCAGTACTTC. The chain uses TRBV5-8 and TRBJ2-7, with 7 bases that match TRBD1. The CDR3 has 14 residues. V gave up 3 bases and J gave up 3 bases; unmatched junction bases: 6. Germline V CDR1 and CDR2: SGHTS, YDEGEE. Combining the CDR3 with reference TRBV5-8 and TRBJ2-7 gives the whole variable domain EAGVTQSPTHLIKTRGQQATLRCSPISGHTSVYWYQQALGLGLQFLLWYDEGEERNRGNFPPRFSGRQFPNYSSELNVNALELEDSALYLCASSYTRDSYEQYFGPGTRLTVT.